These 18 T cell receptor beta chains originate from one sample sequenced in a study of multiple sclerosis patients with progressive multifocal leukoencephalopathy (dated by TCRdb to about 2019). Interpreted using the paper, the time point label stands for: time of PML onset. The treatment or condition label corresponds to: on natalizumab therapy at sampling. The library was prepared using the immunoSEQ multiplex PCR assay. TCRdb took this table from immuneACCESS and kept in-frame rearrangements with V and J called. Such tables lack part of the clones; where checked against another copy, unresolved V genes explain under half of the gap, and the rest is unexplained. The sample table holds approximately 27,000 clones, of which 75% to 90% were seen once. The top ten constitute around 12% of the sample. The starting material was PBMCs, obtained from a patient treated with natalizumab. The receptors derive from a woman in her twenties or thirties with progressive multifocal leukoencephalopathy.

The chain recombines TRBV29-1 with TRBJ2-3; 9 positions match TRBD2. The CDR3 has 14 residues. V was clipped by 2 bases and J by 5 bases; unmatched bases: 5. Germline CDR1 is SQVTM and CDR2 is ANQGSEA. The chain's CDR3 is CSVEQAGGRDTQYF. DNA of the CDR3: TGCAGCGTTGAACAGGCGGGAGGGAGAGATACGCAGTATTTT.

The chain links TRBV7-8 to TRBJ1-1; the match to TRBD1 covers 7 bases. Germline lookup yields CDR1 SGHVS and CDR2 FQNEAQ. Unmatched junction bases numbered 13, after V lost 4 bases and J lost 5 bases. The CDR3 has 16 amino acids. Written as DNA, the CDR3 is TGTGCCAGCAGCTCAGGGGGGAGGGGGCCTCCTACTGAAGCTTTCTTT. It translates to CASSSGGRGPPTEAFF.

This chain joins TRBV12-5 and TRBJ2-5; D remains ambiguous. Germline V gives CDR1 LGHNT, CDR2 FRNRAP. The CDR3 is 12 amino acids. The germline V and J ends were trimmed by 2 bases and 4 bases, with 5 bases remaining between them. CDR3 amino acids: CASGLSGETQYF. CDR3 DNA sequence: TGTGCTAGTGGTTTGTCGGGAGAGACCCAGTACTTC.

The V call is TRBV28, the J call TRBJ1-5; perhaps TRBD1 as D (5 bases). Germline V gene data show CDR1 as MDHEN and CDR2 as SYDVKM. V was pared by 5 bases and J by 2 bases, with 13 bases between. The CDR3 covers 15 residues. The CDR3 DNA sequence: TGTGCCAGCAGTCCGAGTTTAGGGGGCAATCAGCCCCAGCATTTT. This sequence encodes CASSPSLGGNQPQHF. Supplemented by reference TRBV28 and TRBJ1-5, the full variable domain reads DVKVTQSSRYLVKRTGEKVFLECVQDMDHENMFWYRQDPGLGLRLIYFSYDVKMKEKGDIPEGYSVSREKKERFSLILESASTNQTSMYLCASSPSLGGNQPQHFGDGTRLSIL.

The V call is TRBV19, the J call TRBJ1-3, with TRBD1 matching over 7 bases. V gave up 5 bases and J gave up 3 bases; unmatched junction bases: 10. Per germline, CDR1 LNHDA and CDR2 SQIVND (reference sequence). CDR3 length: 16 amino acids. The DNA for the CDR3 is TGTGCCAGTAGTTTCCGACAGGGACCCAGTGGAAACACCATATATTTT. Protein sequence: CASSFRQGPSGNTIYF.

This clone was counted once. J is TRBJ2-1 and V is TRBV7-2; D unclear. The V end was cut by 5 bases, the J end by 8 bases, with 13 bases between. Germline V gene data show CDR1 as SGHTA and CDR2 as FQGNSA. CDR3 length equals 13 residues. The CDR3 bases are TGTGCCAGCAGCATTACTCGCGAGCATGAGCAGTTCTTC. Its protein is CASSITREHEQFF.

This clone was seen only a few times. V is TRBV6-1 and J is TRBJ1-1, with D perhaps matching TRBD1 (6 bases). The CDR3 is 14 residues long. The germline V and J ends were trimmed by 4 bases and 5 bases, with 14 bases remaining between them. The V gene's germline CDR1 is MNHNS and CDR2 SASEGT. CDR3 region: CASSGLQGYTEAFF. For the CDR3, the DNA is TGTGCCAGCAGTGGCTTACAGGGATATACTGAAGCTTTCTTT.

V gene TRBV7-2 combines with J gene TRBJ1-6; no reliable D call. Per germline, CDR1 SGHTA and CDR2 FQGNSA. The CDR3 runs 13 residues. V was cut by 5 bases and J by 10 bases, with 12 bases left in between. In DNA, the CDR3 is TGTGCCAGCAGCCAAATGAACGGCTCACCCCTCCACTTT. This translates into CASSQMNGSPLHF.

This clone was found a few times. The V gene is TRBV11-2, the J gene TRBJ2-7; weak D call: TRBD2 (5 bases). The CDR3 is 14 amino acids. V was shortened by 2 bases and J by 3 bases, with 11 bases between the two germline ends. CDR1 is SGHAT and CDR2 is FQNNGV in the germline V gene. The CDR3 is CASSLTARDYEQYF. The CDR3 DNA reads as TGTGCCAGCAGCTTAACCGCTCGGGACTACGAGCAGTACTTC. Supplemented by reference TRBV11-2 and TRBJ2-7, the full variable domain reads EAGVAQSPRYKIIEKRQSVAFWCNPISGHATLYWYQQILGQGPKLLIQFQNNGVVDDSQLPKDRFSAERLKGVDSTLKIQPAKLEDSAVYLCASSLTARDYEQYFGPGTRLTVT.

This chain connects TRBV6-1 to TRBJ2-3, with 12 bases fitting TRBD2. The CDR3 runs to 15 residues. CDR1 is MNHNS and CDR2 is SASEGT in the germline V gene. Trimming took 2 bases from V and 4 from J; bases not matched to a gene: 1. CDR3 sequence: CASSELAGGPDTQYF. CDR3 coding DNA: TGTGCCAGCAGTGAACTAGCGGGGGGGCCAGATACGCAGTATTTT.

This chain uses TRBV5-1 with TRBJ1-2, with 8 positions matching TRBD1. The ends lost 4 bases at V and 7 bases at J; junction bases unmatched: 3. The germline V gene has CDR1 SGHRS and CDR2 YFSETQ. The CDR3 totals 12 residues. The CDR3 protein is CASSRTGSGYTF. CDR3 DNA: TGCGCCAGCAGCCGGACAGGGTCTGGCTACACCTTC.

The rearrangement links TRBV9 to TRBJ2-7; D unclear. This CDR3 is built from 14 residues. Germline V gene sequence: CDR1 SGDLS, CDR2 YYNGEE. The ends were cut back, 4 bases at V and 0 bases at J, with 11 bases in the middle. CDR3 nucleotide sequence: TGTGCCAGCAGCTTAGGTCCTAGCTCCTACGAGCAGTACTTC. Protein product: CASSLGPSSYEQYF.

The J gene is TRBJ2-5, the V gene TRBV18, with TRBD1 identical over 8 bases. Germline values: CDR1 KGHSH, CDR2 LQKENI. Trimming removed 4 bases from V and 2 bases from J; junction bases left unmatched: 0. CDR3 length equals 13 residues. The CDR3 sequence is CASSRDRQETQYF. CDR3 coding DNA: TGTGCCAGCTCACGGGACAGGCAAGAGACCCAGTACTTC.

The V gene is TRBV29-1, the J gene TRBJ2-3; 7 bases are a match to TRBD2. The V gene's germline CDR1 is SQVTM and CDR2 ANQGSEA. Losses at the gene ends were 6 bases for V and 3 bases for J; bases not matched to a gene: 9. The CDR3 extends over 14 amino acids. CDR3 nucleotide sequence: TGCAGCGTAAGAGGGAGGGCCAAAACAGATACGCAGTATTTT. Its translation: CSVRGRAKTDTQYF.

The V call is TRBV7-2, the J call TRBJ2-1; tentative D call: TRBD2 (6 bases). The CDR3 has 16 amino acids. Germline V lookup: CDR1 SGHTA, CDR2 FQGNSA. V was trimmed by 0 bases and J by 10 bases, leaving 19 bases between them. CDR3 protein: CASSLAGGAVGLEQFF. In DNA, the CDR3 is TGTGCCAGCAGCTTAGCCGGGGGAGCCGTCGGATTAGAGCAGTTCTTC.

This chain links TRBV19 with TRBJ1-5; D gene uncertain. The V gene's germline CDR1 is LNHDA and CDR2 SQIVND (reference sequence). The CDR3 consists of 17 residues. Trimming shortened V by 0 bases and J by 2 bases, and 14 bases separated the two germline ends. CDR3 region: CASSIDGSSWGNQPQHF. CDR3 in DNA: TGTGCCAGTAGTATAGATGGCAGTTCCTGGGGCAATCAGCCCCAGCATTTT.

The chain combines TRBV27 with TRBJ2-3; TRBD2 might be the D (5 bases). V shed 3 bases and J shed 1 base, with 11 bases lying between them. This CDR3 has 15 residues. Germline CDR1 is MNHEY and CDR2 is SMNVEV (reference sequence). The CDR3 region has the DNA TGTGCCAGCAGTTTCGACCCCGGGGGCACAGATACGCAGTATTTT. Its protein product is CASSFDPGGTDTQYF.

V usage is TRBV29-1 and J usage is TRBJ2-1; D is perhaps TRBD1 (6 bases). The CDR3 contains 15 residues. Trimming removed 0 bases from V and 2 bases from J, with 11 bases in between. From germline, CDR1 is SQVTM and CDR2 ANQGSEA. Here the CDR3 DNA reads TGCAGCGTTGAAGACTCACCAGGGGCCTACAATGAGCAGTTCTTC. It codes for CSVEDSPGAYNEQFF.